This T cell receptor (beta chain) came from a study of blood T cell repertoires in COVID-19. At the level of the study: Sites across the United States, Italy and Spain contributed samples from acute and convalescent COVID-19. From T cells, B-cell-depleted T cells, or PBMCs came the material, which was cDNA or gDNA.

This clone was counted at least ten times. Methods used by the authors: Cell counts per sample came from amplifying reference gene primers. Produced via immunoSEQ multiplex PCR; TCRdb's table is partial and in-frame only. From that table come the V and J calls and clone size; the DNA was used to work out D and trimming. Counted here are some 200,000 clones, around 84% occurring once; the ten biggest clones make up 15% to 20%. Germline V lookup: CDR1 SNHLY, CDR2 FYNNEI. CDR3 size: 15 residues. Trimming pared 6 bases from V and 0 bases from J, leaving 12 bases between. The genes are TRBV2 and TRBJ1-3, with D possibly TRBD1 on 6 matching bases. The clonotype comes from an elderly woman with active or convalescent COVID-19. The sequenced sample was peripheral blood. CDR3 bases: TGTGCCAGCAGAGAGAGGACAGACTCTGGAAACACCATATATTTT. It is translated as CASRERTDSGNTIYF.